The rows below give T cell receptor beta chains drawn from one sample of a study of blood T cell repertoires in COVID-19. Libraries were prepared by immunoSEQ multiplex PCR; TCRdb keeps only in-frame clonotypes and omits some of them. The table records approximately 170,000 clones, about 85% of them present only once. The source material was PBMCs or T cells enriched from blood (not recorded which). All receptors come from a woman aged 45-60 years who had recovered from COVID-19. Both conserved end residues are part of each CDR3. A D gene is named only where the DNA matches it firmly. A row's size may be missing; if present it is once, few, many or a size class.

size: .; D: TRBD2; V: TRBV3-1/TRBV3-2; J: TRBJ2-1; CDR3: CASSPFPSSGRPHNEQFF; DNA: TGTGCCAGCAGCCCCTTTCCTTCTAGCGGGAGACCCCACAATGAGCAGTTCTTC
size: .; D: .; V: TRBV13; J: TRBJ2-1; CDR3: CASSLAGLNNEQFF; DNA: TGTGCCAGCAGCTTGGCGGGACTCAACAATGAGCAGTTCTTC
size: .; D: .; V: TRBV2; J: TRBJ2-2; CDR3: CASSDQVNTGELFF; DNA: TGTGCCAGCAGTGACCAGGTCAACACCGGGGAGCTGTTTTTT
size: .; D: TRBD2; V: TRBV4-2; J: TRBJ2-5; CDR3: CASSQATRTSGQETQYF; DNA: TGTGCCAGCAGCCAGGCTACCCGGACTAGCGGACAAGAGACCCAGTACTTC
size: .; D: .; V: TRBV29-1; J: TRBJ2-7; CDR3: CSGGQSYEQYF; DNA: TGCAGCGGTGGACAGAGCTACGAGCAGTACTTC
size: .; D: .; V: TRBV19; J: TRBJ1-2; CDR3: CASSLAGAATFYGYTF; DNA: TGTGCCAGTAGTTTGGCAGGGGCCGCGACCTTCTATGGCTACACCTTC
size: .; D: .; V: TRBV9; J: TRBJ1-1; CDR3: CASSVDGVLTEAFF; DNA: TGTGCCAGCAGCGTAGACGGGGTTTTGACTGAAGCTTTCTTT
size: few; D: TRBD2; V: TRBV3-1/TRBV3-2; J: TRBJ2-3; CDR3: CASSLTSGSRTDTQYF; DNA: TGTGCCAGCAGCTTAACTAGCGGGAGTCGAACAGATACGCAGTATTTT
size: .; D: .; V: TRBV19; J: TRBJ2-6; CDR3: CASSTTGGANVLTF; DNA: TGTGCCAGTAGTACGACTGGAGGGGCCAACGTCCTGACTTTC
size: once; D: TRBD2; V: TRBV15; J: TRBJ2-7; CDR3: CATSREGLGAYEQYF; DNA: TGTGCCACCAGCAGAGAGGGACTAGGCGCGTACGAGCAGTACTTC
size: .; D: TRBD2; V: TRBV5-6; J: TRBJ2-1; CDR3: CASSLQRGGFSSYNEQFF; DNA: TGTGCCAGCAGCTTGCAGCGGGGGGGTTTTAGCTCCTACAATGAGCAGTTCTTC
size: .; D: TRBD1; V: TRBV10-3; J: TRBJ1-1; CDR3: CAISTTGYEAFF; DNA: TGTGCCATCAGTACGACAGGGTACGAAGCTTTCTTT
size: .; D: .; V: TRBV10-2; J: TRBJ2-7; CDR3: CASSEQRSYEQYF; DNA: TGCGCCAGCAGTGAACAGAGAAGTTACGAGCAGTACTTC
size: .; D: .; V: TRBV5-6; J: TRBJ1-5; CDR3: CASSRQGRVNQPQHF; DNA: TGTGCCAGCAGCCGCCAGGGCAGGGTAAATCAGCCCCAGCATTTT
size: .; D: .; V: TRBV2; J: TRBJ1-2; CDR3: CASTLVSRNYGYTF; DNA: TGTGCCAGCACTCTGGTGTCACGGAACTATGGCTACACCTTC
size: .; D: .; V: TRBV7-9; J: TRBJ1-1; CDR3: CASSLPEANTEAFF; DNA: TGTGCCAGCAGCTTACCTGAGGCGAACACTGAAGCTTTCTTT
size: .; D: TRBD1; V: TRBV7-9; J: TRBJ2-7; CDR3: CASSSTGGYYEQYF; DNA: TGTGCCAGCAGTTCGACAGGGGGTTACTACGAGCAGTACTTC
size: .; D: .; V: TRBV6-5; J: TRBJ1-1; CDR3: CASSYDPLREAFF; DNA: TGTGCCAGCAGTTACGACCCCCTCAGGGAAGCTTTCTTT
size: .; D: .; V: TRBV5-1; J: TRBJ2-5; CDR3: CASSLAPNRAPPQETQYF; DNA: TGCGCCAGCAGCTTGGCCCCTAACAGGGCTCCCCCTCAAGAGACCCAGTACTTC
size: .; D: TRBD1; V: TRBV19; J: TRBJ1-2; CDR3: CASSNPGGYGYTF; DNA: TGTGCCAGTAGTAACCCAGGGGGCTATGGCTACACCTTC
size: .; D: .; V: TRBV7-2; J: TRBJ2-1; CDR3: CASSFGRGFEQFF; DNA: TGTGCCAGCAGCTTCGGTCGCGGGTTTGAGCAGTTCTTC
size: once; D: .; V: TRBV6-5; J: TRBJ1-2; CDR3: CASTLSFQGTYGYTF; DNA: TGTGCCAGCACCCTCTCCTTTCAGGGAACCTATGGCTACACCTTC
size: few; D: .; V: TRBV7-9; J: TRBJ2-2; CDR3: CASSRSGNTGELFF; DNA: TGTGCCAGCAGCCGCAGCGGGAACACCGGGGAGCTGTTTTTT
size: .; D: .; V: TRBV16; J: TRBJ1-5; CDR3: CASSQDGVRNQPQHF; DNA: TGTGCCAGCAGCCAAGACGGGGTCCGCAATCAGCCCCAGCATTTT
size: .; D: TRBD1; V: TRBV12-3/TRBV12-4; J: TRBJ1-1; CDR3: CASSFWVGGLAFF; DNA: TGTGCCAGCAGTTTCTGGGTAGGGGGCCTGGCTTTCTTT
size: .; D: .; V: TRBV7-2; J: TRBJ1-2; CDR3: CASSLRTANYGYTF; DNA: TGTGCCAGCAGCTTACGGACAGCTAACTATGGCTACACCTTC
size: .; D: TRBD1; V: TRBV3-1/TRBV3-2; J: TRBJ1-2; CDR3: CASSQPGGFGYTF; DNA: TGTGCCAGCAGCCAGCCAGGGGGTTTCGGCTACACCTTC
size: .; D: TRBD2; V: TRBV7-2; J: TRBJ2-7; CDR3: CASSSLSGRDAYEQYF; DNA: TGTGCCAGCAGCTCACTTAGCGGGAGGGACGCCTACGAGCAGTACTTC
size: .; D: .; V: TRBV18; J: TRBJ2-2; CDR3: CASSPGVSAGELFF; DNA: TGTGCCAGCTCACCGGGAGTCTCCGCCGGGGAGCTGTTTTTT
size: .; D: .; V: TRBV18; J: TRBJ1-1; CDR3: CASSIQGNTEAFF; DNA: TGTGCCAGCTCAATCCAGGGTAACACTGAAGCTTTCTTT
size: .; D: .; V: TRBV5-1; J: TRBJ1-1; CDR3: CASSGMTVSKEAFF; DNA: TGCGCCAGCAGCGGAATGACAGTAAGCAAAGAAGCTTTCTTT
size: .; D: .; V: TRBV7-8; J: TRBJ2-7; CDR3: CASSSLTTETYEQYF; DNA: TGTGCCAGCAGTTCCCTCACGACAGAAACCTACGAGCAGTACTTC
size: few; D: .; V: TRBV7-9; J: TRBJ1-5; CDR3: CASSLVLQGDRSNQPQHF; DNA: TGTGCCAGCAGCTTAGTACTACAGGGTGACAGGAGCAATCAGCCCCAGCATTTT
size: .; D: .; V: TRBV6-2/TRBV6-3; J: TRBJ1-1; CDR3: CASSYLFGGTEAFF; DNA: TGTGCCAGCAGTTACCTTTTTGGGGGGACTGAAGCTTTCTTT
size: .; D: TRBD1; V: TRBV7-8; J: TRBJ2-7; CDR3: CASSPLRTGANEQYF; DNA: TGTGCCAGCAGCCCACTAAGGACAGGGGCTAACGAGCAGTACTTC
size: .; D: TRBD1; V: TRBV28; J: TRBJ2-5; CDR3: CASSSMTGGYQETQYF; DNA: TGTGCCAGCAGTTCGATGACAGGGGGGTACCAAGAGACCCAGTACTTC
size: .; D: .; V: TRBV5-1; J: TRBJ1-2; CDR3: CASSFLGAQRDGYTF; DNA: TGCGCCAGCAGCTTTCTGGGGGCGCAGAGGGATGGCTACACCTTC
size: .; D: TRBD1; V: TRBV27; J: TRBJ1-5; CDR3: CASSSGTDDQPQHF; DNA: TGTGCCAGCAGTTCCGGGACAGATGATCAGCCCCAGCATTTT
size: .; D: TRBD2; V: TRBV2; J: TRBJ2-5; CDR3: CASKPTSGQETQYF; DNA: TGTGCCAGCAAACCGACTAGCGGACAAGAGACCCAGTACTTC
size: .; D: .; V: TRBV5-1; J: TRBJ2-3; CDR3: CASSLAILAGGTDTQYF; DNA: TGCGCCAGCAGCTTGGCCATTCTTGCAGGGGGCACAGATACGCAGTATTTT
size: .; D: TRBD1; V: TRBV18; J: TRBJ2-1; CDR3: CASSPGEYRGLEQFF; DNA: TGTGCCAGCTCACCAGGGGAGTACAGGGGGCTTGAGCAGTTCTTC
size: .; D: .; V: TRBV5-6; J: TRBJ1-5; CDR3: CASSFARGNQPQHF; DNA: TGTGCCAGCAGCTTCGCGAGAGGCAATCAGCCCCAGCATTTT
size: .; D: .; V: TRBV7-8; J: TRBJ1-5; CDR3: CASSLATAGTSQPQHF; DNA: TGTGCCAGCAGCTTAGCTACAGCAGGGACTAGTCAGCCCCAGCATTTT
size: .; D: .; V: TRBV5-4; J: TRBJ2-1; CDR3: CASSTSNEQFF; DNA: TGTGCCAGCAGCACCAGTAATGAGCAGTTCTTC
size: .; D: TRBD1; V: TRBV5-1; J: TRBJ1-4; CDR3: CASSLNLQGGSEKLFF; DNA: TGCGCCAGCAGCTTGAACCTACAGGGGGGATCTGAAAAACTGTTTTTT
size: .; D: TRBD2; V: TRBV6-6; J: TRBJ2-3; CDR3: CASSETSGRATDTQYF; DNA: TGTGCCAGCAGCGAGACTAGCGGGAGGGCCACAGATACGCAGTATTTT
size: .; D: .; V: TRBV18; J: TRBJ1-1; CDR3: CASIGEAAEAFF; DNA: TGTGCCAGCATAGGGGAGGCCGCTGAAGCTTTCTTT
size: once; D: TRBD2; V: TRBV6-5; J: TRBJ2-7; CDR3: CASRREGTSGYEQYF; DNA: TGTGCCAGCAGGAGGGAGGGGACTAGCGGCTACGAGCAGTACTTC
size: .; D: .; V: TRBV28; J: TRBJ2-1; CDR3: CASSLGGGSYNEQFF; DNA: TGTGCCAGCAGTTTAGGGGGAGGCTCCTACAATGAGCAGTTCTTC
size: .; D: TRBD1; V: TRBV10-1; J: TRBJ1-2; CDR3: CASSGWDRRNYGYTF; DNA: TGCGCCAGCAGTGGTTGGGACAGGCGGAACTATGGCTACACCTTC